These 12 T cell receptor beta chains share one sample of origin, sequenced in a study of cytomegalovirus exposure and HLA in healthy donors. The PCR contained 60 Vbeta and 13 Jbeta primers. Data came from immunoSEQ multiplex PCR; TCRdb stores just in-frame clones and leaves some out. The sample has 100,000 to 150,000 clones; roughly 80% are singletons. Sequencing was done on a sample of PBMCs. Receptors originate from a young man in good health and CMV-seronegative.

The CDR3 DNA follows: TGTGCCAGCAGCTTGGGGCGGGGGGGTAGAGAGACCCAGTACTTC. Its translation: CASSLGRGGRETQYF. V usage is TRBV5-5 and J usage is TRBJ2-5; 9 bases are shared with TRBD2. V lost 0 bases and J lost 4; bases outside the gene matches: 4. This CDR3 has 15 amino acids. Germline V gene data show CDR1 as SGHKS and CDR2 as YYEKEE (reference sequence).

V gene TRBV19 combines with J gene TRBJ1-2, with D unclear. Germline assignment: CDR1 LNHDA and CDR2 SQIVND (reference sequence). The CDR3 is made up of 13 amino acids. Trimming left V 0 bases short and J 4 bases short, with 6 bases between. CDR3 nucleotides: TGTGCCAGTAGTATAGATGTCATCTATGGCTACACCTTC. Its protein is CASSIDVIYGYTF.

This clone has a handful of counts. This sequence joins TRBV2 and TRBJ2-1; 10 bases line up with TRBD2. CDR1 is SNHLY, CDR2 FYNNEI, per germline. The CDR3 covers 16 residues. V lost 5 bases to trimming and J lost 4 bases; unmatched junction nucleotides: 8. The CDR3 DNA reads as TGTGCCAGCAGTTCTAGCGGGGGCCAAATTTACAATGAGCAGTTCTTC. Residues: CASSSSGGQIYNEQFF.

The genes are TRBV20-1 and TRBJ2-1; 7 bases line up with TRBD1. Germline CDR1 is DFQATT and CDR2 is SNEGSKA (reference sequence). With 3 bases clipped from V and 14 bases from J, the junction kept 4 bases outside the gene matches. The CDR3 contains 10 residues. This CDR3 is CSASSGGEFF. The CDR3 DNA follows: TGCAGTGCTAGTTCAGGGGGAGAGTTCTTC.

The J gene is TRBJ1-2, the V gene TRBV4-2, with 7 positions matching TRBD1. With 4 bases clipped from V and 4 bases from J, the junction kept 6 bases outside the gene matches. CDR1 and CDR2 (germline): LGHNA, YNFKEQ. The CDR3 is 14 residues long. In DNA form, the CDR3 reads TGTGCCAGCAGCCCCGGGACAGTCGTCTATGGCTACACCTTC. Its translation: CASSPGTVVYGYTF.

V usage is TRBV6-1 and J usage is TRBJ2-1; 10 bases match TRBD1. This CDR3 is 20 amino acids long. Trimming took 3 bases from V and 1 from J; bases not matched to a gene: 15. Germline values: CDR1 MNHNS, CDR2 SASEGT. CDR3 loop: CASSDTKTGGVVISYNEQFF. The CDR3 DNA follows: TGTGCCAGCAGTGACACAAAGACAGGGGGCGTCGTGATATCCTACAATGAGCAGTTCTTC.

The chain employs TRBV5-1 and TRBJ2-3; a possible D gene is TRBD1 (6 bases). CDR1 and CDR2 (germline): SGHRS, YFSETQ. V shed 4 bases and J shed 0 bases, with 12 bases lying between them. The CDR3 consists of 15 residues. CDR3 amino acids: CASSHLTGSTDTQYF. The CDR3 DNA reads TGCGCCAGCAGCCATTTGACAGGCAGCACAGATACGCAGTATTTT.

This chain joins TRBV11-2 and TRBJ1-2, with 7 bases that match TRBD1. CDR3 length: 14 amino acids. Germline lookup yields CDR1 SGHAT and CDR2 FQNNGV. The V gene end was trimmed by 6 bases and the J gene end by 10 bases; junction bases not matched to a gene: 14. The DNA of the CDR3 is TGTGCCAGCAGTTTACAGGGGATTTCTAGGGACTACACCTTC. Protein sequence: CASSLQGISRDYTF. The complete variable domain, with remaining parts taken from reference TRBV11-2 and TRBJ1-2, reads EAGVAQSPRYKIIEKRQSVAFWCNPISGHATLYWYQQILGQGPKLLIQFQNNGVVDDSQLPKDRFSAERLKGVDSTLKIQPAKLEDSAVYLCASSLQGISRDYTFGSGTRLTVV.

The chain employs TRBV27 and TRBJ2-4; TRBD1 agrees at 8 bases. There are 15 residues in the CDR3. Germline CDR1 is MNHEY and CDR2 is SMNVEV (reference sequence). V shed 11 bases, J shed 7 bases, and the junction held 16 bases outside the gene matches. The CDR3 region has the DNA TGTGCCGGAGTAGTCTCTCTGACAGGGGTGAACATTCAGTACTTC. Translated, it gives CAGVVSLTGVNIQYF.

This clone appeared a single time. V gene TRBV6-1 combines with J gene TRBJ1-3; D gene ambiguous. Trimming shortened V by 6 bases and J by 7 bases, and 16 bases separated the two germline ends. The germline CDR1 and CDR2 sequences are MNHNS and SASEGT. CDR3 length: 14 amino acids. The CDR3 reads CASRLEILGNTIYF. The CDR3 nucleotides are TGTGCCAGCAGGCTCGAAATACTCGGGAACACCATATATTTT.

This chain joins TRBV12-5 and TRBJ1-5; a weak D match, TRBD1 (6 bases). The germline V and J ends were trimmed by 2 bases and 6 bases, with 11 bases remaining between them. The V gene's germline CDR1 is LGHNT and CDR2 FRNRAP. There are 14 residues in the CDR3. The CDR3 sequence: CASGLNQGFQPQHF. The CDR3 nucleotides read TGTGCTAGTGGTTTGAACCAGGGGTTTCAGCCCCAGCATTTT. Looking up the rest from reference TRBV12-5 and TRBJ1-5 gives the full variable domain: DARVTQTPRHKVTEMGQEVTMRCQPILGHNTVFWYRQTMMQGLELLAYFRNRAPLDDSGMPKDRFSAEMPDATLATLKIQPSEPRDSAVYFCASGLNQGFQPQHFGDGTRLSIL.

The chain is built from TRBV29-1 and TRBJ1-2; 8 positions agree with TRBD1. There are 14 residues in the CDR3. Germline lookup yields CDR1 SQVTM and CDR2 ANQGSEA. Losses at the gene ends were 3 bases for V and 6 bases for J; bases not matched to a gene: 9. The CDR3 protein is CSVETSTGVDGYTF. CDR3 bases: TGCAGCGTTGAGACTTCGACAGGGGTGGATGGCTACACCTTC.